This TCR beta chain came from a study of human T cells and chemical hapten exposure. Described time point: healthy volunteer bleed at 6 weeks. Blood, whole and unfractionated, served as the source for total RNA extraction. TCRdb used MiXCR to reprocess the RACE reads, holding one entry per CDR3 protein. The sample includes approximately 34,000 distinct CDR3 sequences, roughly 5% of them seen just once. This CDR3 contains 15 residues. Per the germline V gene, CDR1 is GTSNPN and CDR2 is SVGIG (reference sequence). V lost 2 bases and J 7 bases, leaving 18 bases between the germline ends. This clonotype has just a few counts.

This chain uses TRBV30 with TRBJ2-1, with D unclear. The receptor's source is a human donor in good health. Some clones in this sample may be carry-over from other donors' samples. The sequencing sample was made of whole blood. Here the CDR3 reads CAWSPKGSEVNEQFF. The DNA for the CDR3 is TGTGCCTGGAGTCCCAAGGGTTCCGAGGTGAATGAGCAGTTCTTC.